The 10 T cell receptor beta chains listed next were all sequenced from one sample in a study of T cells in localized non-small cell lung cancer. Clones were read by immunoSEQ multiplex PCR, and TCRdb kept only the in-frame ones, dropping some. The table lists a few thousand clones, approximately 24% of them singletons. Sequenced here: lung tumor tissue, sampled before any cancer treatment. The origin of the receptors is a woman aged 35-75 years with stage I lung adenocarcinoma.

In its sample, this clone was seen once. The chain carries TRBV29-1 and TRBJ2-7; 7 positions agree with TRBD1. The germline V gene encodes CDR1 SQVTM and CDR2 ANQGSEA. Trimming at V came to 5 bases and at J to 0 bases, leaving 7 bases not matched to a gene. The CDR3 totals 14 residues. The CDR3 nucleotides are TGCAGCGTTTTTGGGACAGTCTCCTCCTACGAGCAGTACTTC. Translation: CSVFGTVSSYEQYF.

The genes are TRBV14 and TRBJ1-2, with D possibly matching TRBD1 (5 bases). The CDR3 is 14 residues long. V gave up 0 bases and J gave up 3 bases, with 8 bases separating them. CDR1 is SGHDN, CDR2 FVKESK, per germline. As DNA, the CDR3 is TGTGCCAGCAGCCAAGATACCAGGGACTATGGCTACACCTTC. This gives the protein CASSQDTRDYGYTF.

This clone has just a few counts. The rearrangement uses TRBV19 and TRBJ1-1; tentatively, D is TRBD1 (5 bases). V shed 3 bases and J shed 7 bases, with 9 bases lying between them. Germline V CDR1 and CDR2: LNHDA, SQIVND (reference sequence). The CDR3 totals 12 residues. CDR3 in DNA: TGTGCCAGTAGTATTCGGGGGGATGAAGCTTTCTTT. It codes for CASSIRGDEAFF.

This clone is classed as medium-sized. The gene calls are TRBV15 and TRBJ2-7, with D perhaps matching TRBD1 (6 bases). The CDR3 spans 14 residues. Germline-derived CDR1 and CDR2 are LNHNV and YYDKDF (reference sequence). Between the trimmed V and J ends, which lost 2 bases and 0 bases, there was a span of 8 bases. The CDR3 region has the DNA TGTGCCACCAGCAGAACAGGGTACTCCTACGAGCAGTACTTC. Its translation is CATSRTGYSYEQYF. Using reference TRBV15 and TRBJ2-7 for the parts outside the CDR3, the full variable domain is DAMVIQNPRYQVTQFGKPVTLSCSQTLNHNVMYWYQQKSSQAPKLLFHYYDKDFNNEADTPDNFQSRRPNTSFCFLDIRSPGLGDTAMYLCATSRTGYSYEQYFGPGTRLTVT.

This clone turned up a few times. The rearrangement links TRBV6-8 to TRBJ2-7; 11 nucleotides match TRBD1. J was trimmed by 4 bases and V by 8 bases; bases with no gene match: 13. This CDR3 has 16 residues. Germline CDR1 is MNHGY and CDR2 is SAAAGT. The DNA of the CDR3 is TGTGCCAGCGACGAGCGGGGGACAGGGGGTCCATACGAGCAGTACTTC. Translation: CASDERGTGGPYEQYF.

The rearrangement uses TRBV6-8 and TRBJ2-5; D is perhaps TRBD1 or TRBD2 (7 bases each). The CDR3 length is 15 residues. The ends were cut back, 2 bases at V and 5 bases at J, with 15 bases in the middle. Germline lookup yields CDR1 MNHGY and CDR2 SAAAGT. The CDR3 region is CASSYVGGGKETQYF. The CDR3, as DNA: TGTGCCAGCAGTTACGTGGGAGGGGGCAAGGAGACCCAGTACTTC.

This clone is classed as medium-sized. This chain connects TRBV6-8 to TRBJ1-4; a possible D gene is TRBD1 (5 bases). The CDR3 has 16 residues. Deletions cut 5 bases from V and 5 bases from J, with 18 bases between. Germline V gene sequence: CDR1 MNHGY, CDR2 SAAAGT. The CDR3, as DNA: TGTGCCAGCAGTACCTGGGACCGGCATTTGAATGAAAAACTGTTTTTT. Its protein is CASSTWDRHLNEKLFF.

There are a few counts of this clone. The chain links TRBV7-2 to TRBJ1-1, with D unresolved. In germline, CDR1 is SGHTA, CDR2 FQGNSA. This CDR3 region has 13 residues. V was pared by 8 bases and J by 1 base, with 11 bases between. CDR3 sequence reads: CASGRTGNTEAFF. The CDR3 DNA is TGTGCCAGCGGACGGACCGGGAACACTGAAGCTTTCTTT.

This clone was seen only once. V is TRBV28 and J is TRBJ2-7, with TRBD1 as a possible D gene (6 bases). Germline V gene sequence: CDR1 MDHEN, CDR2 SYDVKM. V lost 7 bases, J lost 0 bases, and 13 bases lay in between. This CDR3 has 14 residues. This CDR3 is CASTTGPYSYEQYF. The CDR3 DNA is TGTGCCAGCACCACAGGGCCCTACTCCTACGAGCAGTACTTC.

The chain uses TRBV5-1 and TRBJ1-5; D gene uncertain. Germline assignment: CDR1 SGHRS and CDR2 YFSETQ. The CDR3 spans 15 residues. Trimming removed 0 bases at V and 2 bases at J, with 9 bases between. CDR3 DNA sequence: TGCGCCAGCAGCTTGGAGGGATCTGGCAATCAGCCCCAGCATTTT. Its translation is CASSLEGSGNQPQHF.